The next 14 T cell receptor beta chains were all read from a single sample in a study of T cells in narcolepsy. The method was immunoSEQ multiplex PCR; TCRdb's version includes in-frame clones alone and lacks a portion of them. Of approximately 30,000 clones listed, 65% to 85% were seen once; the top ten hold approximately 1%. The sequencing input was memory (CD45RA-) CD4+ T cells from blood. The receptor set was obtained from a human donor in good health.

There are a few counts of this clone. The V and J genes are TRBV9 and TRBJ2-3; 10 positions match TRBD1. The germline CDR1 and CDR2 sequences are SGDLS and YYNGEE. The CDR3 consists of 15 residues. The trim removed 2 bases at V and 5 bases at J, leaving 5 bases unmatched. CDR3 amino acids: CASSVGQGLVDTQYF. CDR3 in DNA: TGTGCCAGCAGCGTGGGACAGGGGTTGGTAGATACGCAGTATTTT.

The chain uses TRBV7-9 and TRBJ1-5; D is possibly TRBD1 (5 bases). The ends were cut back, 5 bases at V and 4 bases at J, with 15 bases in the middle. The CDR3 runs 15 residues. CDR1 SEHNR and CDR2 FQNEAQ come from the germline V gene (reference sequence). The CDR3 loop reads CASSPPGAGNQPQHF. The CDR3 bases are TGTGCCAGCAGCCCCCCCGGGGCTGGGAATCAGCCCCAGCATTTT.

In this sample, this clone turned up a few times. The chain's CDR3 is CASSSQGQNNQPQHF. CDR3 DNA: TGTGCCAGCAGCTCCCAGGGACAGAACAATCAGCCCCAGCATTTT. V and J are TRBV5-4 and TRBJ1-5; TRBD1 agrees at 7 bases. The CDR3 consists of 15 residues. Per the germline V gene, CDR1 is SGHNT and CDR2 is YYREEE (reference sequence). V shed 3 bases and J 3 bases; nucleotides not matched to a gene: 6.

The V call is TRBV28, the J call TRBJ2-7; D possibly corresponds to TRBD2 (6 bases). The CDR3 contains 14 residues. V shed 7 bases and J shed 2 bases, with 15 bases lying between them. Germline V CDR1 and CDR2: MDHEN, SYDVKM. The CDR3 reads CASTDPTRTYEQYF. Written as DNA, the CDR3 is TGTGCCAGCACGGACCCGACTAGAACCTACGAGCAGTACTTC.

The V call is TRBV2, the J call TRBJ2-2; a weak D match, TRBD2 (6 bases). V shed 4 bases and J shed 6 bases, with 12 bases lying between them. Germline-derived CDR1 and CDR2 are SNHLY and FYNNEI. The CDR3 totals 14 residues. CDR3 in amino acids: CASSVLAGAGELFF. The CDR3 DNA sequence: TGTGCCAGCAGTGTACTAGCCGGGGCCGGGGAGCTGTTTTTT.

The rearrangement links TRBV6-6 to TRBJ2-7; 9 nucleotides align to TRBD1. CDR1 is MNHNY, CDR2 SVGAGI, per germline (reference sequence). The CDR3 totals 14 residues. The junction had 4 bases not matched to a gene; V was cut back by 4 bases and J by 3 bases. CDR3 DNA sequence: TGTGCCAGCAGTTCGGGACAGGGTCTCTACGAGCAGTACTTC. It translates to CASSSGQGLYEQYF.

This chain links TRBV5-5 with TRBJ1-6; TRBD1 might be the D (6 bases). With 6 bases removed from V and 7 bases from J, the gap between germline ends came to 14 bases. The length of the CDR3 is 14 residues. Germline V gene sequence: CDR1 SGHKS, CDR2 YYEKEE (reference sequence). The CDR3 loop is CASTPGGSNSPLHF. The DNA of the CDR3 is TGTGCCAGCACTCCGGGGGGCTCCAATTCACCCCTCCACTTT.

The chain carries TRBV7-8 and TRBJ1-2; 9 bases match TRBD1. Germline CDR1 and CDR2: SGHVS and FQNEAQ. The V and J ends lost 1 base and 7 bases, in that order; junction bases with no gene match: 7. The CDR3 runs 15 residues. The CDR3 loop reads CASSLEGQGRGGYTF. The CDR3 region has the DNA TGTGCCAGCAGCTTAGAAGGACAGGGGCGGGGTGGCTACACCTTC.

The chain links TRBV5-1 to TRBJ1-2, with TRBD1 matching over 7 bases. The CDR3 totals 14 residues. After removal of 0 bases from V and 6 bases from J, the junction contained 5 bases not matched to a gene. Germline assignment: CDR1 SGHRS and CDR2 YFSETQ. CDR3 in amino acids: CASSLARGGHGYTF. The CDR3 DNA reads TGCGCCAGCAGCTTGGCCAGAGGGGGCCATGGCTACACCTTC.

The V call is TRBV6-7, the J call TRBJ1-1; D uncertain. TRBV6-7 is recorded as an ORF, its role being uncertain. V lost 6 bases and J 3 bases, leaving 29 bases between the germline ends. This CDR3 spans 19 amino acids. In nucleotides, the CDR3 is TGTGCCAGCAGCAGGACCCCCGGAAAGGCTTTTGGCAAGTACACTGAAGCTTTCTTT. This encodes CASSRTPGKAFGKYTEAFF.

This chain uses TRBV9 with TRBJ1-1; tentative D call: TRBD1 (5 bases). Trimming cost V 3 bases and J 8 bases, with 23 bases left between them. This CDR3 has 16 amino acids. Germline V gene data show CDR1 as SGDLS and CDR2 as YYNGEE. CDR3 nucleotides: TGTGCCAGCAGCGCCCGGGACGCGACAACCGGTAGCGAAGCTTTCTTT. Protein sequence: CASSARDATTGSEAFF.

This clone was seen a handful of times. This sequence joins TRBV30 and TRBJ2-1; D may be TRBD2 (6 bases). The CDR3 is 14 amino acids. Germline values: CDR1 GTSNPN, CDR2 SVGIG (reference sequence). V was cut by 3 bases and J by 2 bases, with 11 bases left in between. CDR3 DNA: TGTGCCTGGAGGGGAGTAGCGGCCTACAATGAGCAGTTCTTC. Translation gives CAWRGVAAYNEQFF.

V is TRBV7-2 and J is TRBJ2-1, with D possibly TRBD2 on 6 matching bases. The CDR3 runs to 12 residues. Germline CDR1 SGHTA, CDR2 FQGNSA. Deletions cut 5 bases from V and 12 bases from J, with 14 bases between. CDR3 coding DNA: TGTGCCAGCAGCCCTACGGGTAGCGGGCAGTTCTTC. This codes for CASSPTGSGQFF.

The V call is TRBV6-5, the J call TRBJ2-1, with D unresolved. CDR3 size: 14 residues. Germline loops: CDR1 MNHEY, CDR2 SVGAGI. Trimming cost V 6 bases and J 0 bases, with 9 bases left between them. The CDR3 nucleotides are TGTGCCAGCAGCACGCCCGGCTCCTACAATGAGCAGTTCTTC. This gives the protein CASSTPGSYNEQFF.